Listed below are T cell receptor beta chains from one sample, sequenced in a study of blood T cell repertoires in COVID-19. Sequencing used immunoSEQ multiplex PCR; TCRdb keeps in-frame clones, though not all of them. The data contain roughly 28,000 clones, 85% to 90% of them singletons. Sequencing was performed on peripheral blood. The source of these receptors is a man between 65 and 85 years old with active COVID-19. Each CDR3 is given with its conserved first and last residue. A D gene is named only where the DNA matches it firmly. Clone size is not always given. Where it is, it says once, few, many or a class for expanded clones.

j_gene,v_gene,abundance,d_gene,CDR3aa,CDR3nt
TRBJ1-2,TRBV6-6,.,TRBD1,CASSNWDRGASYGYTF,TGTGCCAGCAGTAACTGGGACAGGGGGGCTAGCTATGGCTACACCTTC
TRBJ1-6,TRBV2,few,.,CASSDQQGLNSPLHF,TGTGCCAGCAGTGATCAACAGGGCCTTAATTCACCCCTCCACTTT
TRBJ1-1,TRBV9,.,.,CASSVEQGGTEAFF,TGTGCCAGCAGCGTAGAACAGGGCGGCACTGAAGCTTTCTTT
TRBJ1-6,TRBV21-1,.,.,CASRALPQGEKGSPLHF,TGTGCCAGCCGAGCCCTCCCACAGGGGGAAAAAGGGTCACCCCTCCACTTT
TRBJ1-6,TRBV2,.,.,CARQGKYNSPLHF,TGTGCCAGACAGGGAAAATATAATTCACCCCTCCACTTT
TRBJ2-3,TRBV18,few,.,CASPRADTQYF,TGTGCCAGCCCACGAGCAGATACGCAGTATTTT
TRBJ2-2,TRBV19,.,.,CASSTLAGGALRIGELFF,TGTGCCAGTAGTACATTAGCTGGGGGGGCCCTTAGAATCGGGGAGCTGTTTTTT
TRBJ1-1,TRBV2,.,TRBD1,CASSFRQGQAEAFF,TGTGCCAGCAGTTTCCGACAGGGGCAAGCTGAAGCTTTCTTT
TRBJ1-5,TRBV7-2,.,.,CASQGYSNQPQHF,TGTGCCAGTCAGGGTTATAGCAATCAGCCCCAGCATTTT
TRBJ1-2,TRBV4-2,.,TRBD1,CASSQVGQGSRYGYTF,TGTGCCAGCAGCCAAGTTGGACAGGGCTCGCGCTATGGCTACACCTTC
TRBJ1-6,TRBV7-9,.,.,CASARDSPLHF,TGTGCCAGCGCACGGGATTCACCCCTCCACTTT
TRBJ2-1,TRBV5-5,.,TRBD1,CASSSQTGTGGSQQFF,TGTGCCAGCAGCTCACAGACCGGGACAGGGGGTTCTCAGCAGTTCTTC
TRBJ2-3,TRBV7-2,.,.,CASSFSGRLSTDTQYF,TGTGCCAGCAGCTTTTCCGGGAGACTCTCTACAGATACGCAGTATTTT
TRBJ2-7,TRBV5-1,.,TRBD1,CASRFGTGEYEQYF,TGCGCCAGCAGGTTCGGGACAGGGGAGTACGAGCAGTACTTC
TRBJ2-3,TRBV4-2,.,TRBD2,CASSQGELAGGLDTQYF,TGTGCCAGCAGCCAAGGGGAGCTAGCGGGGGGGCTGGATACGCAGTATTTT
TRBJ2-2,TRBV10-2,.,.,CASRGRPPANTGELFF,TGCGCCAGCAGGGGCAGGCCCCCCGCGAACACCGGGGAGCTGTTTTTT
TRBJ2-2,TRBV10-1,few,.,CAIGRGTGELFF,TGCGCCATCGGACGGGGGACCGGGGAGCTGTTTTTT
TRBJ1-1,TRBV6-1,.,TRBD1,CASKIQGQGNTEAFF,TGTGCCAGCAAAATACAAGGACAGGGGAACACTGAAGCTTTCTTT
TRBJ2-5,TRBV5-1,.,.,CASSLGGRLGKTQYF,TGCGCCAGCAGCTTGGGAGGGCGTCTGGGAAAGACCCAGTACTTC
TRBJ2-3,TRBV5-1,.,.,CASSPQTDTQYF,TGCGCCAGCAGCCCCCAGACAGATACGCAGTATTTT
TRBJ1-1,TRBV19,.,TRBD1,CASSMDRPKVENTEAFF,TGTGCCAGTAGTATGGACAGGCCCAAAGTGGAAAACACTGAAGCTTTCTTT
TRBJ2-3,TRBV7-2,.,.,CAVRGATDTQYF,TGTGCCGTCCGGGGGGCCACAGATACGCAGTATTTT
TRBJ2-1,TRBV6-5,.,.,CASIKTESSYNEQFF,TGTGCCAGCATCAAGACTGAAAGCTCCTACAATGAGCAGTTCTTC
TRBJ2-7,TRBV29-1,.,TRBD1,CSVRTGGYEQYF,TGCAGCGTCCGGACAGGGGGCTACGAGCAGTACTTC
TRBJ2-1,TRBV3-1/TRBV3-2,.,.,CASSLRGVDEQFF,TGTGCCAGCAGCCTCAGGGGGGTCGATGAGCAGTTCTTC
TRBJ2-3,TRBV27,.,TRBD2,CASSPTLGAGAQDTQYF,TGTGCCAGCAGTCCTACCTTGGGAGCGGGGGCGCAAGATACGCAGTATTTT
TRBJ2-1,TRBV30,.,TRBD2,CAWDGKGLAGNEQFF,TGTGCCTGGGATGGGAAGGGACTAGCGGGGAATGAGCAGTTCTTC
TRBJ1-2,TRBV28,.,.,CASIKAGSHYGYTF,TGTGCCAGCATTAAAGCAGGGTCCCATTATGGCTACACCTTC
TRBJ1-3,TRBV7-9,.,TRBD1,CASSVLQGRGNTIYF,TGTGCCAGCAGCGTGCTACAGGGGAGGGGAAACACCATATATTTT
TRBJ1-1,TRBV5-1,.,.,CASSTIQGAIGVNTEAFF,TGCGCCAGCAGCACAATACAGGGAGCGATTGGGGTGAACACTGAAGCTTTCTTT
TRBJ2-7,TRBV11-2,.,TRBD2,CASSLGQGLAGGLYEQYF,TGTGCCAGCAGCTTAGGACAAGGACTAGCGGGGGGGCTCTACGAGCAGTACTTC
TRBJ1-3,TRBV2,.,.,CASSGLQLNTIYF,TGTGCCAGCAGTGGGCTACAGTTAAACACCATATATTTT
TRBJ1-4,TRBV18,.,.,CASSPNAQGGEKLFF,TGTGCCAGCTCACCAAACGCTCAGGGAGGCGAAAAACTGTTTTTT
TRBJ2-5,TRBV6-2/TRBV6-3,.,.,CASSYLQETQYF,TGTGCCAGCAGTTACCTCCAAGAGACCCAGTACTTC
TRBJ2-2,TRBV28,.,TRBD1,CASITGTGGTGELFF,TGTGCCAGCATTACCGGGACAGGGGGGACCGGGGAGCTGTTTTTT
TRBJ2-1,TRBV3-1/TRBV3-2,.,TRBD2,CASSQGIPSGGAGGNEQFF,TGTGCCAGCAGCCAAGGTATTCCTAGCGGGGGGGCAGGGGGTAATGAGCAGTTCTTC
TRBJ1-5,TRBV9,few,TRBD1,CASSDGTGSQPQHF,TGTGCCAGCAGCGACGGGACAGGGAGTCAGCCCCAGCATTTT
TRBJ1-6,TRBV18,.,TRBD1,CASSPRSGGDSPLHF,TGTGCCAGCTCACCACGGTCAGGGGGCGATTCACCCCTCCACTTT
TRBJ2-7,TRBV3-1/TRBV3-2,once,TRBD2,CASSRAGGWNEQYF,TGTGCCAGCAGCCGAGCGGGGGGGTGGAACGAGCAGTACTTC
TRBJ1-6,TRBV11-2,.,.,CASSLAPGVNSPLHF,TGTGCCAGCAGCTTAGCCCCGGGGGTAAATTCACCCCTCCACTTT
TRBJ2-3,TRBV19,.,TRBD2,CATKPLIAGGPVDTQYF,TGTGCCACCAAACCCTTGATAGCGGGGGGGCCAGTAGATACGCAGTATTTT
TRBJ2-3,TRBV18,once,TRBD1,CASSARDRDVTDTQYF,TGTGCCAGCTCAGCCCGGGACAGGGACGTGACAGATACGCAGTATTTT